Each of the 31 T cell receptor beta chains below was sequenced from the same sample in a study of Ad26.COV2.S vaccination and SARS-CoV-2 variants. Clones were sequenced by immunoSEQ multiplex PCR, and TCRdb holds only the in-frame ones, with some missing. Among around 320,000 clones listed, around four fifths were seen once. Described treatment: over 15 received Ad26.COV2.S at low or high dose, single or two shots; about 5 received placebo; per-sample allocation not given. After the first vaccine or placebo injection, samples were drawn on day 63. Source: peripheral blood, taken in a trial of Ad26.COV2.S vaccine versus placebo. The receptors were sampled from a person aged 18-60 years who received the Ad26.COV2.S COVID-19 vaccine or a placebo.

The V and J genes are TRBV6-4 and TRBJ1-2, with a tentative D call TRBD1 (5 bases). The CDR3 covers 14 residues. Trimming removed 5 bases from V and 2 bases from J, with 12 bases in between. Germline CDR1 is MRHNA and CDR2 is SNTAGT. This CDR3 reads CASSPGAWNYGYTF. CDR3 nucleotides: TGTGCCAGCAGTCCCGGGGCTTGGAACTATGGCTACACCTTC.

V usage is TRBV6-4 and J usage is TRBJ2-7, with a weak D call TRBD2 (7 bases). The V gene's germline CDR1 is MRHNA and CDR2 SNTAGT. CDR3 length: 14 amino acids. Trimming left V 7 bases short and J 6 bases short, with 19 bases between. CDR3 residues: CASIWGGSRTEQYF. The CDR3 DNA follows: TGTGCCAGCATCTGGGGGGGCTCACGCACCGAGCAGTACTTC.

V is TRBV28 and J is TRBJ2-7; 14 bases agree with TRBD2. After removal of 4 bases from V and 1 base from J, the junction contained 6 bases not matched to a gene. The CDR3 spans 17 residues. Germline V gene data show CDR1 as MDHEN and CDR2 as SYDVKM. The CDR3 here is CASSSTRTSGGSYEQYF. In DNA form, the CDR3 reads TGTGCCAGCAGTTCCACCAGGACTAGCGGGGGGTCCTACGAGCAGTACTTC.

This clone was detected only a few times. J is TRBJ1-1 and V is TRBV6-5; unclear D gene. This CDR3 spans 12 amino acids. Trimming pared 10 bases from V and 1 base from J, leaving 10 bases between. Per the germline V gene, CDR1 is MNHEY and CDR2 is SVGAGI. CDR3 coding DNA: TGTGCCATCAGCCAACCGAACACTGAAGCTTTCTTT. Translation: CAISQPNTEAFF.

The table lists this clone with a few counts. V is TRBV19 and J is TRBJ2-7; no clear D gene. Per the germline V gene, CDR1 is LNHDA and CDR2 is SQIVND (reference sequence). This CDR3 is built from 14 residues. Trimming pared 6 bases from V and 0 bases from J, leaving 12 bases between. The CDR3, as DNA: TGTGCCAGTAGCCCCACGGCAGCCTCCTACGAGCAGTACTTC. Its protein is CASSPTAASYEQYF.

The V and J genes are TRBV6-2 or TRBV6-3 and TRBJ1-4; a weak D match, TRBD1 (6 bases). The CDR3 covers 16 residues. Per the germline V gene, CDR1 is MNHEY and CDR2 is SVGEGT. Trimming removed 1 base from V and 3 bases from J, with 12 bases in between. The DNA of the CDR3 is TGTGCCAGCAGTTACTTGTCAGGGGTGGCTAATGAAAAACTGTTTTTT. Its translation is CASSYLSGVANEKLFF.

The CDR3 sequence: CASSSQGPVAQYF. CDR3 nucleotides: TGTGCCAGTAGTAGTCAGGGGCCCGTGGCCCAGTACTTC. This chain uses TRBV19 with TRBJ2-5, with D maybe TRBD1 (6 bases). Per the germline V gene, CDR1 is LNHDA and CDR2 is SQIVND (reference sequence). The V end lost 4 bases, the J end lost 9 bases, and 15 bases lay between the germline ends. The length of the CDR3 is 13 residues.

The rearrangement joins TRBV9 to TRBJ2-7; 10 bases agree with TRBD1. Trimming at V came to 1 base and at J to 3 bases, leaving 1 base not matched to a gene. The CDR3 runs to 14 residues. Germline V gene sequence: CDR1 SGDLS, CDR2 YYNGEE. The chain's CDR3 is CASSVRTGGYEQYF. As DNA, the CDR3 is TGTGCCAGCAGCGTAAGGACAGGGGGCTACGAGCAGTACTTC.

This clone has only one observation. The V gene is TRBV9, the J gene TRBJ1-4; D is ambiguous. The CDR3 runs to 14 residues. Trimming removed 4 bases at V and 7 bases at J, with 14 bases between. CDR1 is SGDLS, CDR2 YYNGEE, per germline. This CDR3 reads CASSIRDNSEKLFF. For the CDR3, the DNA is TGTGCCAGCAGCATCCGAGATAATAGTGAAAAACTGTTTTTT.

The CDR3 DNA follows: TGCGCCAGCAGCCGGGTGGGGTTGCCCCAAGAGACCCAGTACTTC. This encodes CASSRVGLPQETQYF. J is TRBJ2-5 and V is TRBV4-1; no clear D. The CDR3 is 15 amino acids. Trimming shortened V by 4 bases and J by 1 base, and 13 bases separated the two germline ends. Looked up from germline, CDR1 is MGHRA and CDR2 is YSYEKL.

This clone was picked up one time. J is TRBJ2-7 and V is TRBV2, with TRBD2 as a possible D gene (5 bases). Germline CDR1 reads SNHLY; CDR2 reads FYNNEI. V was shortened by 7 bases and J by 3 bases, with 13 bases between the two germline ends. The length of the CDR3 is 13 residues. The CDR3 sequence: CASKERTDYEQYF. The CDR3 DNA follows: TGTGCCAGCAAGGAGCGGACCGACTACGAGCAGTACTTC. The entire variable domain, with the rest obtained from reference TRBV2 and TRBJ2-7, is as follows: EPEVTQTPSHQVTQMGQEVILRCVPISNHLYFYWYRQILGQKVEFLVSFYNNEISEKSEIFDDQFSVERPDGSNFTLKIRSTKLEDSAMYFCASKERTDYEQYFGPGTRLTVT.

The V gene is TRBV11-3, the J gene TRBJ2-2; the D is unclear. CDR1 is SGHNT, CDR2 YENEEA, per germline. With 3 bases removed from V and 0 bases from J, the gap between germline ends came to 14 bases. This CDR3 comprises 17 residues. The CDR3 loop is CASSFWPAYSNTGELFF. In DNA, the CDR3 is TGTGCCAGCAGCTTTTGGCCCGCATACTCGAACACCGGGGAGCTGTTTTTT.

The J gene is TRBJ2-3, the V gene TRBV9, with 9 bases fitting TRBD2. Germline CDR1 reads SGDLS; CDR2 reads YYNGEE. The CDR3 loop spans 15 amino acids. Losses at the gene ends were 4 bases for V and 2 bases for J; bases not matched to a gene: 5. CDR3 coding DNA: TGTGCCAGCAGCCCCTGGACTAGCGACACAGATACGCAGTATTTT. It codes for CASSPWTSDTDTQYF.

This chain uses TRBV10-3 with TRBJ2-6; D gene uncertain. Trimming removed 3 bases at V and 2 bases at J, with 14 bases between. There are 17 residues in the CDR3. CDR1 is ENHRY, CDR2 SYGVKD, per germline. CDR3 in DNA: TGTGCCATCAGTGACCTACGATCCGTGGCTGGGGCCAACGTCCTGACTTTC. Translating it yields CAISDLRSVAGANVLTF.

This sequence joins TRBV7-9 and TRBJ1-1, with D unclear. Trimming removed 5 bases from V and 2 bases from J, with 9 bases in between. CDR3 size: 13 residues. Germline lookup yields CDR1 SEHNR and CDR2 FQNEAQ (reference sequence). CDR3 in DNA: TGTGCCAGCAGCACGGACGGTAACACTGAAGCTTTCTTT. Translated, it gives CASSTDGNTEAFF.

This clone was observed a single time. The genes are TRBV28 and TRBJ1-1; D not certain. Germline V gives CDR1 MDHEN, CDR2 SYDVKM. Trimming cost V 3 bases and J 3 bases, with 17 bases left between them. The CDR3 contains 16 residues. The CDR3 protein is CASSLRPTGRYTEAFF. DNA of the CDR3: TGTGCCAGCAGTTTGCGGCCTACGGGTCGATACACTGAAGCTTTCTTT.

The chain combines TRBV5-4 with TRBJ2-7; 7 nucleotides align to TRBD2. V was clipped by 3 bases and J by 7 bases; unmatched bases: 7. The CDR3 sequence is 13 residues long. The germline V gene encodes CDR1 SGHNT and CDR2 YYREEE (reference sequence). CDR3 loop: CASSYTGRQEQYF. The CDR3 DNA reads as TGTGCCAGCAGCTACACCGGGAGGCAGGAGCAGTACTTC.

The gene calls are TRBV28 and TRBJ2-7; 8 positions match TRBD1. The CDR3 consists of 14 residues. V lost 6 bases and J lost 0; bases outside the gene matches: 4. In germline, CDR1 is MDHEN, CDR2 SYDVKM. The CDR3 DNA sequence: TGTGCCAGCAGCGGGGACAGGTCCTCCTACGAGCAGTACTTC. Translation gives CASSGDRSSYEQYF.

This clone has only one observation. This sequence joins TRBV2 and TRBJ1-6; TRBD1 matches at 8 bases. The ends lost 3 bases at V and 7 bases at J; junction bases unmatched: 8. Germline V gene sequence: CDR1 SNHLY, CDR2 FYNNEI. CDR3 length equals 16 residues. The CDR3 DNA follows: TGTGCCAGCAGTGAGGGAGGGACAGGCTGGAATTCACCCCTCCACTTT. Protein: CASSEGGTGWNSPLHF.

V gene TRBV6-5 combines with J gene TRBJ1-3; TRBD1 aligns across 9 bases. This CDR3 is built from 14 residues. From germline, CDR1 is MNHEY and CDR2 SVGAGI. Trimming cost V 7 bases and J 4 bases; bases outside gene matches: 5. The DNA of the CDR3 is TGTGCCAGCAATCCGACAGGGGGGGGAAACACCATATATTTT. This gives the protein CASNPTGGGNTIYF.

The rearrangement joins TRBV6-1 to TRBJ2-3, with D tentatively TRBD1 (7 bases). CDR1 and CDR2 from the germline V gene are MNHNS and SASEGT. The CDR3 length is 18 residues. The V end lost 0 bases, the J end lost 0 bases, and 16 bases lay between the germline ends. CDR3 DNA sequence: TGTGCCAGCAGTGAAGCCCGGGGGACAGCTACTAGCACAGATACGCAGTATTTT. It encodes CASSEARGTATSTDTQYF.

This CDR3 reads CASSVAGVPFGYTF. CDR3 nucleotide sequence: TGTGCCAGCAGCGTAGCCGGGGTACCCTTTGGCTACACCTTC. V is TRBV9 and J is TRBJ1-2; D is ambiguous. Germline CDR1 reads SGDLS; CDR2 reads YYNGEE. This CDR3 comprises 14 residues. V lost 0 bases, J lost 7 bases, and 13 bases lay in between.

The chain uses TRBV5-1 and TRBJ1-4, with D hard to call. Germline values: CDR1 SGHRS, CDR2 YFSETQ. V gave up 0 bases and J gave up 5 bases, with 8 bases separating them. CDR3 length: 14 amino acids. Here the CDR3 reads CASSLGNTNEKLFF. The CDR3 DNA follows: TGCGCCAGCAGCTTGGGGAACACGAATGAAAAACTGTTTTTT.

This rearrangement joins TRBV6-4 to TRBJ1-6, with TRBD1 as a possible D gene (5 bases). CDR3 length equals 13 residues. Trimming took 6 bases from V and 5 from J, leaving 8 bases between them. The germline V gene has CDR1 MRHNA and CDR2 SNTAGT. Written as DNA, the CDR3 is TGTGCCAGCAGGGGGGGTAATAATTCACCCCTCCACTTT. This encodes CASRGGNNSPLHF.

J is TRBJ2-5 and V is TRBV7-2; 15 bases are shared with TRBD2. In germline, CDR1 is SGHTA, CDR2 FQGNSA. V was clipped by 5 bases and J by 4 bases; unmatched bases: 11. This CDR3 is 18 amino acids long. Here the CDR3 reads CASSPGTSGGYRGETQYF. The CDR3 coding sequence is TGTGCCAGCAGCCCGGGGACTAGCGGGGGGTATAGGGGAGAGACCCAGTACTTC.

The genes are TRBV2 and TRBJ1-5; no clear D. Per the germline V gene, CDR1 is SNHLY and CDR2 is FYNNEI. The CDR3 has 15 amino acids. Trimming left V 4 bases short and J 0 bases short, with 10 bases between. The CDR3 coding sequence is TGTGCCAGCAGTGCAACGGCGAATAGCAATCAGCCCCAGCATTTT. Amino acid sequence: CASSATANSNQPQHF.

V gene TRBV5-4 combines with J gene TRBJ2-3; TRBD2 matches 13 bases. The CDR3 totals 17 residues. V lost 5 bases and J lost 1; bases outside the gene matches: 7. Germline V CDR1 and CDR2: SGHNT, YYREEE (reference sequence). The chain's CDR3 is CASRAGTSGEGTDTQYF. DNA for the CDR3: TGTGCCAGCAGAGCCGGGACTAGCGGGGAAGGCACAGATACGCAGTATTTT.

The CDR3 region has the DNA TGTGCCAGCAGTGCCCTGTTCGGCCCGGGGCGGGACAGGACCGGGGAGCTGTTTTTT. Translating it yields CASSALFGPGRDRTGELFF. The chain couples TRBV6-1 to TRBJ2-2, with 8 bases aligning to TRBD1. Germline V gene sequence: CDR1 MNHNS, CDR2 SASEGT. J lost 5 bases, V lost 4 bases, and 18 bases had no gene match. The CDR3 length is 19 residues.

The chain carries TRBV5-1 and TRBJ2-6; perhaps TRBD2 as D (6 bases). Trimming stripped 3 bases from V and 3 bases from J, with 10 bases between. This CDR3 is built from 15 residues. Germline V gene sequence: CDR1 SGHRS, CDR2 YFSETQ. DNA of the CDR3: TGCGCCAGCAGCTCGGGGGAATATGGGGCCAACGTCCTGACTTTC. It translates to CASSSGEYGANVLTF.

CDR3 residues: CASSPPGTASEAFF. CDR3 DNA sequence: TGTGCCAGCAGTCCACCCGGGACAGCCTCTGAAGCTTTCTTT. The rearrangement links TRBV6-5 to TRBJ1-1; 7 nucleotides agree with TRBD1. Germline-derived CDR1 and CDR2 are MNHEY and SVGAGI. This CDR3 has 14 residues. V lost 5 bases and J lost 6; bases outside the gene matches: 9.

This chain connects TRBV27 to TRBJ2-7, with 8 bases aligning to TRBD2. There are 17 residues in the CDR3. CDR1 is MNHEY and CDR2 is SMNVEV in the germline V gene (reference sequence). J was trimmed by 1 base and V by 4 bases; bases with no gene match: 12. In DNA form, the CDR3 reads TGTGCCAGCAGTTCCCTTTGGGGGCGCGGGGGGTCCTACGAGCAGTACTTC. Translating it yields CASSSLWGRGGSYEQYF.